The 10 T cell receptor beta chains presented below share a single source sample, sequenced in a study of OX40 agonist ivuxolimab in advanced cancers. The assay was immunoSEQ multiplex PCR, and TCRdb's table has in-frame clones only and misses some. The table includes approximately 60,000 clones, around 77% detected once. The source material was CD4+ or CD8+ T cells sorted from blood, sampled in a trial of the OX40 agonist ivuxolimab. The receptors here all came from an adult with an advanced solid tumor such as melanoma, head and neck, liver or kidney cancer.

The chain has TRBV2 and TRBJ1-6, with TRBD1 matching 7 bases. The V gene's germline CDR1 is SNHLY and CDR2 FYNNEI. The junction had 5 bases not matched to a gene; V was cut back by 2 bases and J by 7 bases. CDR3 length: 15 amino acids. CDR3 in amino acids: CASSELRGLNSPLHF. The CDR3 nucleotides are TGTGCCAGCAGTGAACTGAGGGGGCTCAATTCACCCCTCCACTTT.

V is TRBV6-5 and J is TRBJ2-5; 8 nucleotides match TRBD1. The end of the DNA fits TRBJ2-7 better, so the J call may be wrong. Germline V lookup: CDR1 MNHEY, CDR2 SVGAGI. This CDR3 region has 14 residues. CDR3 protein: CASSTGTGSYEQYF. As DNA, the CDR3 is TGTGCCAGCAGCACTGGGACAGGCTCCTACGAGCAGTACTTC.

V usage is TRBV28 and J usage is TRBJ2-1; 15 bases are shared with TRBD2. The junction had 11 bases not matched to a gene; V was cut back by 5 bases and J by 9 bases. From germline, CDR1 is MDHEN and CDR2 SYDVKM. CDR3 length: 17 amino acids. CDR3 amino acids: CASSLPRTSGRGGEQFF. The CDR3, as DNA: TGTGCCAGCAGTCTCCCCCGGACTAGCGGGAGGGGGGGTGAGCAGTTCTTC.

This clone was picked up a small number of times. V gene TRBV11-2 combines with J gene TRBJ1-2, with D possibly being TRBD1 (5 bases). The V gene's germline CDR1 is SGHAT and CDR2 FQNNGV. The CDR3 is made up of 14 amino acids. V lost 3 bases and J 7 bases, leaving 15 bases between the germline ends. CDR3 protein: CASSFTGGVVGYTF. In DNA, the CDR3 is TGTGCCAGCAGCTTCACGGGAGGGGTGGTTGGCTACACCTTC.

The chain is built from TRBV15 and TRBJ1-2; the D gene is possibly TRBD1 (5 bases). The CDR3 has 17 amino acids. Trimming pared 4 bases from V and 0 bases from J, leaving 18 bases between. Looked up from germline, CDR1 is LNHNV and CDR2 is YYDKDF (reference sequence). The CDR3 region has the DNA TGTGCCACCAGCATTGGAGGTCGACAGATCTCTAACTATGGCTACACCTTC. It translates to CATSIGGRQISNYGYTF. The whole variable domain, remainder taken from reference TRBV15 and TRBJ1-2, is DAMVIQNPRYQVTQFGKPVTLSCSQTLNHNVMYWYQQKSSQAPKLLFHYYDKDFNNEADTPDNFQSRRPNTSFCFLDIRSPGLGDTAMYLCATSIGGRQISNYGYTFGSGTRLTVV.

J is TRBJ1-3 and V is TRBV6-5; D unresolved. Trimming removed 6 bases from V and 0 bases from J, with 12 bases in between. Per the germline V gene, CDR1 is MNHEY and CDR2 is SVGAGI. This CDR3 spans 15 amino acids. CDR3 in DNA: TGTGCCAGCAGACGTGACGGCCGCTCTGGAAACACCATATATTTT. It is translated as CASRRDGRSGNTIYF.

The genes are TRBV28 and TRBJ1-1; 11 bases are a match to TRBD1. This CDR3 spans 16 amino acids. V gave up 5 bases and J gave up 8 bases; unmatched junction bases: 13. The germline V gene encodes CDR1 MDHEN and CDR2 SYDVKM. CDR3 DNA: TGTGCCAGCAGTCTCCTCGGCCGGGACAGGGGGGCCGAAGCTTTCTTT. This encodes CASSLLGRDRGAEAFF. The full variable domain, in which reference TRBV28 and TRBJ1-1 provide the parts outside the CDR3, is DVKVTQSSRYLVKRTGEKVFLECVQDMDHENMFWYRQDPGLGLRLIYFSYDVKMKEKGDIPEGYSVSREKKERFSLILESASTNQTSMYLCASSLLGRDRGAEAFFGQGTRLTVV.

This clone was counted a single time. The CDR3 region is CASSPRGQSNQPQHF. In nucleotides, the CDR3 is TGTGCCAGCTCACCACGGGGGCAGAGCAATCAGCCCCAGCATTTT. The chain recombines TRBV18 with TRBJ1-5; weak D call: TRBD1 (6 bases). CDR1 is KGHSH and CDR2 is LQKENI in the germline V gene. The CDR3 totals 15 residues. With 1 base removed from V and 1 base from J, the gap between germline ends came to 8 bases.

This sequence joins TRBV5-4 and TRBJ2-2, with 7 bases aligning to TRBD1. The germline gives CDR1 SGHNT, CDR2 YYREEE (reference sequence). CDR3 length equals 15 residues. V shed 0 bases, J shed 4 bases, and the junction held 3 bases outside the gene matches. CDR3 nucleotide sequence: TGTGCCAGCAGCTTGGTGGACAGGAGCACCGGGGAGCTGTTTTTT. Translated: CASSLVDRSTGELFF.

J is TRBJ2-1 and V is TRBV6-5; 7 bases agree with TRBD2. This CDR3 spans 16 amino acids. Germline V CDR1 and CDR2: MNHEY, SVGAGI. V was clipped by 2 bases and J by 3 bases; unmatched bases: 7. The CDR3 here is CASSYEAGPIYNEQFF. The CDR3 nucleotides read TGTGCCAGCAGTTACGAAGCGGGACCCATCTACAATGAGCAGTTCTTC.